This T cell receptor beta chain was recorded in a study of cytomegalovirus exposure and HLA in healthy donors (dated by TCRdb to about 2017). Regarding the research as a whole: In an earlier analysis of roughly 500 of the donors, 276 Gb of sequence data and just under 120 million unique TCR beta sequences from about 179 million T cells were reported. An early release that covered some 640 HLA-typed donors contained 300 to 350 gigabases of sequencing data and 65 million to 100 million unique TCR sequences. Of the approximately 400 genotyped donors, around 81% fell in the genetic ancestry cluster associated with self-reported Caucasian donors. Among about 370 genotyped donors of the cohort, an average of around 240,000 unique TCR beta nucleotide sequences was sequenced per donor, of which roughly 17% were non-productive. Alongside the repertoire data, information on donor age, sex, ethnicity and CMV serostatus was compiled. A later genetic analysis took genome-wide SNP genotypes for about 55% of the roughly 700 donors and used that subset as a discovery cohort. The study aimed to test whether cataloging public T cell receptors could reveal signatures of past pathogen exposure. The number of donors typed differed by locus, with roughly 620-640 for A, B, C, DRB1 and DQB1, roughly 520 for DQA1, 600 to 610 for DPA1, and some 450 for DPB1. In a later analysis, previously published TCR beta repertoires from 550 to 750 donors were re-analyzed and high-resolution HLA genotyping was added so that TCR occurrence patterns could be studied. Both class I and class II loci were covered by HLA typing, at four-digit resolution. All discovery cohort repertoires had been generated using a single sequencing platform. The study profiled the T cell repertoires of about 640 subjects by immunosequencing and related them to cytomegalovirus serostatus. Roughly 5 DR-DQ haplotypes were treated as single units for association and clustering because of strong linkage in the cohort. High-throughput TCR immunosequencing, statistical association of individual TCRs with disease status, and machine learning were combined to predict cytomegalovirus infection status. An earlier analysis of some 500 of the donors applied high-throughput TCR beta sequencing to assess whether each TCR beta V gene segment acted as functional or pseudogenic. The later analysis used no new phenotypic data to find candidate immune exposures, relying instead on TCR beta sequences and their occurrence across donors. In addition to the first cohort of 650 to 750 subjects, a separate validation cohort of around 110 different subjects was used.

V loses 6 bases, J loses 4 bases, and the germline ends lie 19 bases apart. Measured from the cysteine to the phenylalanine, the CDR3 is 15 residues long. The only DNA kept is the CDR3, 45 bases in frame from the first base. From the germline V gene, CDR1 is KGHSH and CDR2 is LQKENI. Summary of the overall study and its limitations: In a later analysis, the rate of TCR association differed among HLA loci, with DRB1 alleles having the most associated TCRs and HLA-C alleles having the fewest. According to a later analysis, parvovirus B19, influenza, CMV and Epstein-Barr virus appeared linked to several top co-occurrence clusters. The study listed approximately 150 TCR beta chains as associated with cytomegalovirus. In vitro tests confirmed that a few of the cytomegalovirus-associated TCR beta chains recognize cytomegalovirus antigens. A further reported finding was that TCR beta sequences accurately predicted the HLA-A and HLA-B alleles for most subjects in the first cohort. CMV serostatus was the only immune exposure information available for the cohort. Because counts were too low, under 20 rarely observed V segments, including chromosome 9 orphons, were left out of the earlier analysis of 587 of the donors. A later genetic analysis associated a missense DCLRE1C variant with V-gene and J-gene trimming of TCR beta chains, and an independent cohort replicated the association. Cytomegalovirus status was reported to be diagnosed by the classifier with high specificity and sensitivity in both the original and validation cohorts. According to the authors, the approach could potentially be generalized to other disease states and immunological phenotypes. Specific HLA alleles were associated with 15,000 to 20,000 TCR beta sequences at a false discovery rate of 0.05 in a later analysis. Compared with the approximately 710-donor mean, donors in an Asian-associated ancestry cluster had fewer N-insertions in productive TCRs, according to a later genetic analysis. Because HLA typing was missing for some donors at each locus, association tests included only the typed subset. An earlier analysis of approximately 540 of the donors showed that most TCR beta V segments appeared in productive rearrangements either about 87% or about 30% of the time, which broadly matched IMGT annotations. Strong co-occurrence of HLA alleles, especially DR and DQ, made assigning TCR associations to individual alleles difficult. According to a later analysis, most CMV-associated TCR beta chains appeared to be HLA-restricted, and the HLA associations seemed to be driven largely by CMV exposure. Most TCR sequences were seen in very few donors, while some public TCRs were found in many individuals. The presence/absence analyses assumed that sequencing depth was roughly uniform across donors, and that assumption may not be true. Because the 87-base-pair reads could not distinguish some IMGT-functional V segments, including TRBV6-2 and TRBV6-3, those segments were excluded. In a later analysis, HLA-associated TCR beta chains were found to be more clonally expanded and to have lower generation probabilities than equally common non-associated chains. Linkage disequilibrium might explain the correlated functional status among segregating V segments, but an unknown experimental factor could not be excluded. Only TCR beta chains were sequenced in this cohort, and the absence of alpha or paired-chain data limited detectable features. A cluster of highly shared sequence variants was judged likely to be a technical artifact of the sequencing pipeline.

The cohort comprised some 700 healthy bone marrow donors. At the time of sampling, every cohort member was nominally healthy, though immune exposures that went unrecorded were likely present. The donor tested CMV seropositive, placing the donor among the roughly 270 seropositive members of the cohort. A peripheral blood sample was provided by each donor, and peripheral blood mononuclear cells were used for TCR beta sequencing. Genomic DNA extraction from the blood cell samples was performed with the Qiagen DNeasy Blood Extraction Kit. Points on this clone: Its antigen specificity is not known. No base quality values were provided; no much bigger clone lies one nucleotide off.

Libraries were constructed by the immunoSEQ multiplex PCR assay. A mixture of 60 forward primers for TCR Vbeta segments and 13 reverse primers for TCR Jbeta segments was used in the multiplex PCR. The CDR3 region of rearranged TCR beta genes was amplified from genomic DNA with a multiplex PCR assay. The Illumina HiSeq System was used to sequence the amplified TCR beta libraries as 87-base-pair reads. From the authors' description of their analysis: In a later analysis, roughly 80 million unique TCR beta chains were counted across the 650 to 750 repertoires, and approximately 11 million of these chains were shared by at least two donors. Raw reads were error-corrected and collapsed into unique sequences by a nearest-neighbor algorithm in which closely related sequences were merged to remove PCR and sequencing errors. V, D and J gene segments were assigned by aligning CDR3 sequences to IMGT reference sequences. Each retained sequence needed at least a six-nucleotide match to both a V gene segment and a J gene segment. Rearrangements were classified as productive when the CDR3 lacked stop codons and remained in frame with V and J, and all other rearrangements were classified as non-productive. CDR3 was defined according to IMGT convention as the region running from the second conserved V-encoded cysteine to the conserved J-encoded phenylalanine. Sequences without an unambiguous match to a single V gene segment were excluded from the earlier analysis of 450 to 750 of the donors. In an earlier analysis of a few hundred of the donors, V segments were called functional above 56.7% productive rearrangements and were called segregating when the between-donor standard deviation exceeded 5%. A statistical classification framework was built for diagnosing cytomegalovirus status from the catalog of TCR beta chain sequences. In a later analysis, TCR nucleotide sequences were compared against IMGT/GENE-DB human TR gene sequences so that V and J genes could be assigned. The TCRdist pipeline was used in a later analysis to assign CDR3 sequences and most-parsimonious VDJ recombination scenarios. A later analysis defined each TCR beta chain by its CDR3 amino acid sequence plus V-gene family, and excluded reads lacking a unique V-gene family. In a later analysis, approximately 590 highly shared, low-generation-probability nucleotide sequences were removed to address suspected cross-contamination and a sequencing artifact. A later analysis calculated a clonal expansion index for each public chain from normalized within-repertoire ranks of inferred template counts. In a later analysis, generation probabilities were computed using a VDJ recombination model fitted to out-of-frame rearrangements, and the results were checked against IGoR. In a later analysis, hypergeometric tests were used to score TCR-TCR, TCR-HLA and TCR-CMV co-occurrence, with a repertoire-size bias correction applied to TCR pairs. False discovery rates were estimated in a later analysis by permuting HLA or CMV assignments 20 times. In a later analysis, co-occurring TCRs were grouped with DBSCAN, and TCRdist sequence similarity was added when clustering was performed within HLA-allele-positive subsets. Co-occurrence clustering excluded repertoires with fewer than 30,000 or more than 120,000 public chains, plus five with anomalous nucleotide sharing. As stored in TCRdb, this immuneACCESS dataset retains in-frame rearrangements with V and J assigned. A fraction of the clones does not appear; measured against another copy, unresolved V genes explain less than half of the discrepancy, and the remainder lacks a known reason. D and trimming were read from the DNA, whereas the V and J calls and clone size are those reported in that table. In this sample the table shows over 150,000 clones, 75% to 85% of which occur a single time. The ten largest clones represent 5.5% to 6.5% of the sample.

The clonotype was recovered from a woman aged 40 to 49 in good health and CMV-seropositive. Recombination joined TRBV18 with TRBJ2-7; TRBD2 could be the D gene, as 6 bases match. Material for sequencing was PBMCs. The CDR3 protein sequence reads: CASSLVTGVSYEQYF. The DNA is TGTGCCAGCTCGCTTGTAACGGGAGTTTCGTACGAGCAGTACTTC. Extended through the reference TRBV18 and TRBJ2-7 proteins, this CDR3 yields the full variable domain: NAGVMQNPRHLVRRRGQEARLRCSPMKGHSHVYWYRQLPEEGLKFMVYLQKENIIDESGMPKERFSAEFPKEGPSILRIQQVVRGDSAAYFCASSLVTGVSYEQYFGPGTRLTVT.